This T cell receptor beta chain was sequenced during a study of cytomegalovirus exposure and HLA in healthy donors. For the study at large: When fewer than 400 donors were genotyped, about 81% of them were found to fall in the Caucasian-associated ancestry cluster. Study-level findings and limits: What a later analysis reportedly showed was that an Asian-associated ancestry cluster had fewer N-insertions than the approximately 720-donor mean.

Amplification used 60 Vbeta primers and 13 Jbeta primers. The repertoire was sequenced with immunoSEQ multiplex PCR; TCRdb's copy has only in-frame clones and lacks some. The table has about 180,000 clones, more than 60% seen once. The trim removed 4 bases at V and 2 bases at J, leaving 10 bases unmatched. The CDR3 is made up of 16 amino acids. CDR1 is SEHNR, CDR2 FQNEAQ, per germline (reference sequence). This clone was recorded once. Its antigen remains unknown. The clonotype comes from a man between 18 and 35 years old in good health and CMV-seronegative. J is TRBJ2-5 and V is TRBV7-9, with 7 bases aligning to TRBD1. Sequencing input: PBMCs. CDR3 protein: CASSSTEYRGQETQYF. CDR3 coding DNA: TGTGCCAGCAGCTCCACCGAATACAGGGGTCAAGAGACCCAGTACTTC. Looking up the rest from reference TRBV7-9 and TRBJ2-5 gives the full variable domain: DTGVSQNPRHKITKRGQNVTFRCDPISEHNRLYWYRQTLGQGPEFLTYFQNEAQLEKSRLLSDRFSAERPKGSFSTLEIQRTEQGDSAMYLCASSSTEYRGQETQYFGPGTRLLVL.